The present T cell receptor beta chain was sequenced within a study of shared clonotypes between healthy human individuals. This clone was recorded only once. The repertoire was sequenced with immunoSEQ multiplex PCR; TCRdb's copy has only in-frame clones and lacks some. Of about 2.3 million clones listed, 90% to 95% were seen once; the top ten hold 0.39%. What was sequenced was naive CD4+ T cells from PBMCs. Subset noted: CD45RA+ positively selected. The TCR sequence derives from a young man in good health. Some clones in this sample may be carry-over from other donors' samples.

The CDR3 protein is CASSLSFGASTDTQYF. Here the CDR3 DNA reads TGTGCCAGCAGTTTATCTTTCGGGGCCAGCACAGATACGCAGTATTTT. This sequence joins TRBV27 and TRBJ2-3; D tentatively reads TRBD1 or TRBD2 (5 bases each). The CDR3 loop spans 16 amino acids. V gave up 0 bases and J gave up 0 bases, with 10 bases separating them. Germline V lookup: CDR1 MNHEY, CDR2 SMNVEV (reference sequence).